This TCR beta chain was sequenced for a study of blood T cell repertoires in COVID-19. In the study's own analysis: Scientists estimated how many nucleated cells there were by amplifying reference gene primers. Sequencing used immunoSEQ multiplex PCR; TCRdb keeps in-frame clones, though not all of them. The V and J calls and clone size were taken over from that table, and D and trimming were inferred from the DNA. The sample carries about 66,000 clones, around 83% recorded once. This clonotype originated in a man aged 50 to 59 with active COVID-19. The sample was peripheral blood.

The CDR3 bases are TGTGCCAGCAGCTTAGCCCCGGACACCCAGAGCTCCTACGAGCAGTACTTC. It translates to CASSLAPDTQSSYEQYF. The chain employs TRBV11-2 and TRBJ2-7, with a weak D call TRBD1 (5 bases). The CDR3 covers 17 residues. Germline lookup yields CDR1 SGHAT and CDR2 FQNNGV. Trimming left V 1 base short and J 0 bases short, with 16 bases between. The whole variable domain, filled in from reference TRBV11-2 and TRBJ2-7, reads EAGVAQSPRYKIIEKRQSVAFWCNPISGHATLYWYQQILGQGPKLLIQFQNNGVVDDSQLPKDRFSAERLKGVDSTLKIQPAKLEDSAVYLCASSLAPDTQSSYEQYFGPGTRLTVT.